These T cell receptor beta chains were read from a single sample in a study of cytomegalovirus exposure and HLA in healthy donors. Assay: immunoSEQ multiplex PCR; the TCRdb copy retains only in-frame clones and omits some. The sample yields 90,000 to 150,000 clones, roughly 69% seen once. Sequencing was carried out using PBMCs. The receptors here all came from a human donor in good health. Both conserved end residues are part of each CDR3. Fields, in order: clone size, D gene, CDR3 length, J gene, V gene, CDR3 DNA, CDR3 protein. A D gene is named only where the DNA matches it firmly. Size values are once, few and many counts, or a class for expanded clones, and some rows have none.

. | . | 13 | TRBJ1-2 | TRBV6-4 | TGTGCCAGCAGTGACGGCAGGCCCTATGGCTACACCTTC | CASSDGRPYGYTF
. | TRBD1 | 18 | TRBJ2-2 | TRBV7-8 | TGTGCCAGCAGCTACAAGGGACAGACCTTCGCGAACACCGGGGAGCTGTTTTTT | CASSYKGQTFANTGELFF
. | . | 15 | TRBJ1-1 | TRBV29-1 | TGCAGCGTTGACGCACCAATGAACATGAACACTGAAGCTTTCTTT | CSVDAPMNMNTEAFF
. | . | 12 | TRBJ2-3 | TRBV29-1 | TGCAGCGTTCGAGGGCCACCAGATACGCAGTATTTT | CSVRGPPDTQYF
. | TRBD2 | 16 | TRBJ2-3 | TRBV13 | TGTGCCAGCAGCTACGAGACTAGCGGGACCCCAGATACGCAGTATTTT | CASSYETSGTPDTQYF
. | . | 15 | TRBJ1-4 | TRBV11-2 | TGTGCCAGCAGCTCTGTCAGCGGGACTAATGAAAAACTGTTTTTT | CASSSVSGTNEKLFF
. | . | 12 | TRBJ2-1 | TRBV29-1 | TGCAGCGTTGAAAGGGGTAACGGTGAGCAGTTCTTC | CSVERGNGEQFF
. | TRBD2 | 11 | TRBJ2-1 | TRBV2 | TGTGCCAGAGGAACTAGCGGCGCCCAGTTCTTC | CARGTSGAQFF
few | . | 14 | TRBJ1-1 | TRBV30 | TGTGCCTGGAGTCGCCGAATCAGGGGCACTGAAGCTTTCTTT | CAWSRRIRGTEAFF
once | . | 14 | TRBJ2-2 | TRBV29-1 | TGCAGCGTCCGGGGGGCCTTGAACACCGGGGAGCTGTTTTTT | CSVRGALNTGELFF
. | . | 15 | TRBJ2-2 | TRBV19 | TGTGCCAGTAGTATTGCAGGCCTGAACACCGGGGAGCTGTTTTTT | CASSIAGLNTGELFF
. | . | 15 | TRBJ2-7 | TRBV15 | TGTGCCACCAGCAGAGATAGGAACAGATTCTACGAGCAGTACTTC | CATSRDRNRFYEQYF
. | . | 13 | TRBJ2-7 | TRBV5-5 | TGTGCCAGCAGTGCAGTGTCCACCTACGAGCAGTACTTC | CASSAVSTYEQYF
. | . | 15 | TRBJ2-1 | TRBV7-7 | TGTGCCAGCAGCTTAGGGGCTAGCACATACAATGAGCAGTTCTTC | CASSLGASTYNEQFF
few | TRBD2 | 16 | TRBJ2-3 | TRBV5-1 | TGCGCCAGCAGCTTCCTCTCAGCGGGAGGGACAGATACGCAGTATTTT | CASSFLSAGGTDTQYF
. | TRBD1 | 16 | TRBJ1-2 | TRBV6-5 | TGTGCCAGCAGTTATTCGGACAGGGGCGCTTACTATGGCTACACCTTC | CASSYSDRGAYYGYTF
. | TRBD1 | 16 | TRBJ1-6 | TRBV30 | TGTGCCTGGAGCAAGGGACAGAGCTCCTATAATTCACCCCTCCACTTT | CAWSKGQSSYNSPLHF
. | . | 13 | TRBJ2-1 | TRBV6-1 | TGTGCCAGCACCAGGAGGAGCAACAATGAGCAGTTCTTC | CASTRRSNNEQFF
. | . | 12 | TRBJ1-3 | TRBV9 | TGTGCCAGCGGCCTCTCTGGAAACACCATATATTTT | CASGLSGNTIYF
once | . | 15 | TRBJ2-1 | TRBV21-1 | TGTGCCAGCAGCAAAGGTGGGGAGGGGAGCAATGAGCAGTTCTTC | CASSKGGEGSNEQFF